Listed below are T cell receptor beta chains from one sample, sequenced in a study of blood T cell repertoires in COVID-19. Measured with immunoSEQ multiplex PCR; TCRdb has only the in-frame clones, and not every one. This sample has some 150,000 clones, with nearly 80% found just once. Sequencing was performed on peripheral blood. The origin of the receptors is a woman of 80 years or more with acute or convalescent COVID-19. The CDR3 runs from the conserved cysteine through the conserved F or W. Each record gives: CDR3 protein, CDR3 DNA, J gene, V gene, CDR3 length, D gene, clone size. D genes are given only for firm matches. Clone size, where shown, is once, few, many, or a class for clones that have expanded.

CASSFTDRTGTGELFF | TGTGCCAGCAGTTTCACCGACAGGACGGGTACCGGGGAGCTGTTTTTT | TRBJ2-2 | TRBV7-3 | 16 | NA | NA
CASSFGGQGISYEQYF | TGTGCCAGCAGCTTCGGGGGACAGGGGATCTCCTACGAGCAGTACTTC | TRBJ2-7 | TRBV11-2 | 16 | TRBD1 | NA
CASSVETGVSEKLFF | TGTGCCAGCAGCGTCGAGACAGGGGTTAGTGAAAAACTGTTTTTT | TRBJ1-4 | TRBV9 | 15 | TRBD1 | NA
CASSLGLGTGSYEQYF | TGTGCCAGCAGCTTAGGCCTTGGGACTGGCTCCTACGAGCAGTACTTC | TRBJ2-7 | TRBV13 | 16 | NA | NA
CASSQNRETQYF | TGTGCCAGCAGCCAAAACAGGGAGACCCAGTACTTC | TRBJ2-5 | TRBV3-1/TRBV3-2 | 12 | NA | NA
CASSLLVPDTQYF | TGTGCCAGCAGCCTACTGGTTCCAGATACGCAGTATTTT | TRBJ2-3 | TRBV7-9 | 13 | NA | NA
CATEDRNYGYTF | TGTGCCACGGAAGACAGAAACTATGGCTACACCTTC | TRBJ1-2 | TRBV19 | 12 | NA | once
CASRGQGSNSPLHF | TGCGCCAGCAGGGGGCAGGGCTCTAATTCACCCCTCCACTTT | TRBJ1-6 | TRBV5-1 | 14 | NA | few
CASRAGTGGEKLFF | TGTGCCAGCAGGGCCGGGACAGGGGGAGAAAAACTGTTTTTT | TRBJ1-4 | TRBV2 | 14 | TRBD1 | NA
CASSQDYSGGAYEQYF | TGTGCCAGCAGCCAAGATTACAGCGGGGGGGCCTACGAGCAGTACTTC | TRBJ2-7 | TRBV4-2 | 16 | TRBD2 | NA
CASSQDQRPGTKNIQYF | TGCGCCAGCAGCCAAGATCAAAGGCCCGGGACCAAAAACATTCAGTACTTC | TRBJ2-4 | TRBV4-1 | 17 | NA | NA
CASSFLSSGGRSDTQYF | TGTGCCAGCAGCTTTCTGTCTAGCGGGGGGCGATCAGATACGCAGTATTTT | TRBJ2-3 | TRBV7-2 | 17 | TRBD2 | NA
CASRKEGNTGELFF | TGTGCCAGCAGGAAAGAGGGGAACACCGGGGAGCTGTTTTTT | TRBJ2-2 | TRBV6-5 | 14 | NA | NA
CAIAGGGTQNTEAFF | TGTGCCATAGCAGGTGGCGGGACCCAGAACACTGAAGCTTTCTTT | TRBJ1-1 | TRBV28 | 15 | NA | NA
CASSHIMTLGTGEYEQYF | TGTGCCAGCAGCCACATCATGACCCTCGGGACAGGGGAGTACGAGCAGTACTTC | TRBJ2-7 | TRBV11-2 | 18 | TRBD1 | once
CATSRGASNTGELFF | TGTGCCACCAGCCGGGGGGCTAGTAACACCGGGGAGCTGTTTTTT | TRBJ2-2 | TRBV24-1 | 15 | NA | NA
CASSSGQLETQYF | TGTGCCAGCAGTTCCGGACAGTTAGAGACCCAGTACTTC | TRBJ2-5 | TRBV28 | 13 | NA | NA
CSSRDYNYGYTF | TGCAGCTCCAGGGATTATAACTATGGCTACACCTTC | TRBJ1-2 | TRBV29-1 | 12 | NA | few